The clone carrying this T cell receptor (beta chain) has at least ten counts. Its target is not known. Each individual donor underwent a draw of roughly 10 milliliters of peripheral blood. This specimen belongs to a study of blood T cells in healthy people across ages. Study results and caveats: Per-million-T-cell TCR beta diversity fell roughly linearly with age.

CDR3 length equals 15 residues. Germline V gives CDR1 SGHTA, CDR2 FQGNSA. Unmatched junction bases numbered 2, after V lost 3 bases and J lost 1 base. It was with a sample-barcoded 5' primer and a J-beta primer mix that a second PCR of roughly 7 to 12 cycles was run. MiXCR, applied by TCRdb to the 5' RACE reads, yields one record per CDR3 protein. The table lists about 650,000 distinct CDR3 sequences, about a third of them singletons, with approximately 15% in the top ten. The sequenced sample consisted of blood. The chain is built from TRBV7-2 and TRBJ2-5; the match to TRBD2 covers 10 bases. The clonotype comes from a woman older than 75 in good health. In DNA form, the CDR3 reads TGTGCCAGCAGCTTTAGCGGGGGGATCCAAGAGACCCAGTACTTC. Encoded protein: CASSFSGGIQETQYF.